This T cell receptor (beta chain) was recorded in a study of blood T cell repertoires in COVID-19. The overall study: Samples taken during acute and convalescent COVID-19 were collected in the United States, Italy and Spain. From T cells, B-cell-depleted T cells, or PBMCs came the material, which was cDNA or gDNA.

This CDR3 is 14 amino acids long. Germline-derived CDR1 and CDR2 are MNHEY and SMNVEV (reference sequence). Trimming took 8 bases from V and 3 from J; bases not matched to a gene: 9. Generated by immunoSEQ multiplex PCR, the TCRdb table keeps only in-frame clones and is missing some. The data show 120,000 to 150,000 clones, over 80% seen once. This TCR derives from a man under 40 with COVID-19, enrolled during active disease. The chain couples TRBV27 to TRBJ2-5, with 7 bases aligning to TRBD1. Sequenced sample: peripheral blood. CDR3 bases: TGTGCCAGCGGTTATTTGGGACAGAAAGAGACCCAGTACTTC. Protein sequence: CASGYLGQKETQYF.